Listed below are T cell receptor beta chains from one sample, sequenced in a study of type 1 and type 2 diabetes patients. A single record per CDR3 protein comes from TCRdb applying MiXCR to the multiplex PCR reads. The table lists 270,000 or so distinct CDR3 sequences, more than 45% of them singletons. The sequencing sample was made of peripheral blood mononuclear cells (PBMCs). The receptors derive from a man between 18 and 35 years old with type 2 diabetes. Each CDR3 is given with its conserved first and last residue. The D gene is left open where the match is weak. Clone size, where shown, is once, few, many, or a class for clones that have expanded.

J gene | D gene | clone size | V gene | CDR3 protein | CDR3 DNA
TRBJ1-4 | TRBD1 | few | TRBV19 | CASSRQGGEKLFF | TGTGCCAGTAGTCGGCAGGGGGGTGAAAAACTGTTTTTT
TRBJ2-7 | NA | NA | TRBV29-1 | CSVEESNSHEQYF | TGCAGCGTTGAAGAAAGTAACAGTCACGAGCAGTACTTC
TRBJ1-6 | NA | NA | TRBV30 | CAWRWGTGNSPLHF | TGTGCCTGGAGGTGGGGGACCGGTAATTCACCCCTCCACTTT
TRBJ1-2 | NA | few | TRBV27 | CASSFAANYGYTF | TGTGCCAGCAGTTTTGCAGCTAACTATGGCTACACCTTC
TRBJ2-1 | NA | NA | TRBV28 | CASSFRVGEQFF | TGTGCCAGCAGTTTTCGGGTTGGTGAGCAGTTCTTC
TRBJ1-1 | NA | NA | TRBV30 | CAWSFAYIGAEAFF | TGTGCCTGGAGTTTCGCCTACATCGGAGCTGAAGCTTTCTTT
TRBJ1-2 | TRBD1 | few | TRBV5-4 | CASSLGTGGFIGYTF | TGTGCCAGCAGCTTAGGGACAGGGGGCTTCATTGGCTACACCTTC
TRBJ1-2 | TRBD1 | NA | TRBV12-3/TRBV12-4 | CASSMVNRGEGANYGYTF | TGTGCCAGCAGTATGGTCAACAGGGGGGAAGGAGCTAACTATGGCTACACCTTC
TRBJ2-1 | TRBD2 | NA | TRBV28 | CASSSDVTAGVTYNEQFF | TGTGCCAGCAGTTCCGACGTAACCGCGGGGGTTACCTACAATGAGCAGTTCTTC
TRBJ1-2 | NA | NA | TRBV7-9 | CASSPNSRLEYYTF | TGTGCCAGCAGCCCTAACTCCCGTTTGGAATACTACACCTTC
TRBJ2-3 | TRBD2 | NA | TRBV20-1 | CSARDNLAGVADTQYF | TGCAGTGCTAGAGATAATCTAGCGGGAGTCGCAGATACGCAGTATTTT
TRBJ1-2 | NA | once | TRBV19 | CASSSALGYAF | TGTGCCAGTAGTTCAGCCCTGGGCTACGCCTTC
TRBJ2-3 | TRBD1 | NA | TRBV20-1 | CSATGTGRTDTQYF | TGCAGTGCCACCGGGACAGGGCGCACAGATACGCAGTATTTT
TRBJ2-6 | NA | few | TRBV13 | CASSLGATGANVLTF | TGTGCCAGCAGCTTGGGGGCGACTGGGGCCAACGTCCTGACTTTC
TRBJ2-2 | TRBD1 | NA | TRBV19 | CAIPQGETNTGELLF | TGTGCCATCCCACAGGGGGAAACGAACACCGGGGAGCTGCTTTTT
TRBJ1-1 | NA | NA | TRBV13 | CASSSGLFNTEAFF | TGTGCCAGCAGCTCGGGACTTTTCAACACTGAAGCTTTCTTT
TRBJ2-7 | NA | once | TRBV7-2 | CASSQGGGRSYEQYF | TGTGCCAGCAGCCAAGGGGGGGGAAGGTCCTACGAGCAGTACTTC
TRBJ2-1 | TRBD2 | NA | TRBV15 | CATSRTGTSGIGEQFF | TGTGCCACCAGCAGGACCGGGACTAGCGGGATTGGTGAGCAGTTCTTC
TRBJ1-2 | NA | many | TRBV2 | CASSEWQDHGYTF | TGTGCCAGCAGTGAATGGCAGGACCATGGCTACACCTTC
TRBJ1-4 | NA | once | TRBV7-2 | CASRQQATNEKLFF | TGTGCCAGCAGACAGCAAGCAACTAATGAAAAACTGTTTTTT
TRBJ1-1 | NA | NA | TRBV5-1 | CASMGGRTNTEAFF | TGCGCCAGCATGGGGGGGAGGACTAACACTGAAGCTTTCTTT
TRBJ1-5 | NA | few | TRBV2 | CASSSDRINQPQHF | TGTGCCAGCAGTTCGGACAGAATCAATCAGCCCCAGCATTTT
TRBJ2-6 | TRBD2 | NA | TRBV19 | CASSYGGVTGANVLTF | TGTGCCAGTAGCTATGGGGGGGTGACTGGGGCCAACGTCCTGACTTTC
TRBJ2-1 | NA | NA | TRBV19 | CASSSQIGAGQFF | TGTGCCAGTAGTTCCCAAATAGGCGCGGGGCAGTTCTTC
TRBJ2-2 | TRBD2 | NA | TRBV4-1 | CASSQDSGGDYTGELFF | TGCGCCAGCAGCCAAGATAGCGGGGGGGATTACACCGGGGAGCTGTTTTTT
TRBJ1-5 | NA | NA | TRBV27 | CASSSGIVQPQHF | TGTGCCAGCAGTTCGGGGATTGTTCAGCCCCAGCATTTT
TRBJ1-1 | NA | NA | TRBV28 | CASSLGGLEAFF | TGTGCCAGCAGTTTAGGGGGACTTGAAGCTTTCTTT
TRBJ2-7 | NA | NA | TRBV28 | CASTPRGASYEQYF | TGCGCCAGCACCCCCCGGGGGGCCTCCTACGAGCAGTACTTC
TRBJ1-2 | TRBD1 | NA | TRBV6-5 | CASSSGQGLLGYTF | TGTGCCAGCAGTTCCGGACAGGGTCTTCTCGGCTACACCTTC
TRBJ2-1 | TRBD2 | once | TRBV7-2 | CASSLVAGGLNEQFF | TGTGCCAGCAGCTTAGTAGCGGGGGGGCTCAATGAGCAGTTCTTC
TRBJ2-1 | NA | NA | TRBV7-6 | CASSSRSGYNEQFF | TGTGCCAGCAGCTCCCGAAGCGGATACAATGAGCAGTTCTTC
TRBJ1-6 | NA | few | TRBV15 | CATSRREHYNSPLHF | TGTGCCACCAGCCGGAGGGAACATTATAATTCACCCCTCCACTTT
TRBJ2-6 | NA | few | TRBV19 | CASRMGRGGSGANVLTF | TGTGCCAGTAGGATGGGCAGGGGAGGCTCTGGGGCCAACGTCCTGACTTTC
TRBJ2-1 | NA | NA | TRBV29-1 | CSVGRLESYNEQFF | TGCAGTGTTGGGAGGCTAGAATCCTACAATGAGCAGTTCTTC
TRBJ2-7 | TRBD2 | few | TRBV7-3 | CASSLRGGLAGAGEQYF | TGTGCCAGCAGCTTAAGGGGGGGACTAGCGGGAGCTGGCGAGCAGTACTTC